This T cell receptor (beta chain) was captured by sequencing in a study of cytomegalovirus exposure and HLA in healthy donors. General observations from the study: Cytomegalovirus status was reportedly diagnosed by the classifier with high sensitivity and specificity. Many donors carried some public TCRs, although rarity characterized most TCR sequences. Listed as cytomegalovirus-associated were 170 or so TCR beta chains.

CDR1 is GTSNPN, CDR2 SVGIG, per germline (reference sequence). V lost 1 base and J 8 bases, leaving 14 bases between the germline ends. The CDR3 sequence is 13 residues long. Points on this clone: Its antigen is not identified.

Donors came from a validation cohort of over a hundred subjects, distinct from the first 666-subject cohort. The repertoire was sequenced with immunoSEQ multiplex PCR; TCRdb's copy has only in-frame clones and lacks some. This sample has around 120,000 clones, with 88% found just once. The sequence derives from a man in his late teens or twenties in good health and CMV-seronegative. Sequencing input: PBMCs. The genes are TRBV30 and TRBJ1-2; a possible D gene is TRBD1 (5 bases). The CDR3 bases are TGTGCCTGGAGTGATATGCGACAGAGGGGCTACACCTTC. Amino acid sequence: CAWSDMRQRGYTF.